This is a list of T cell receptor beta chains from one sample in a study of blood T cells in healthy people across ages. TCRdb called the 5' RACE reads again in MiXCR, with one record for every CDR3 protein. Among about 1,600,000 distinct CDR3 sequences listed, around 39% were seen once. The sample was blood. Receptors originate from a woman younger than 30 in good health. Both conserved end residues are part of each CDR3. The D gene is left open where the match is weak. Clone size is not always given. Where it is, it says once, few, many or a class for expanded clones.

cdr3_nt: TGCAGCGTTGAATTTGGGGACAGGAGCTCCTACAATGAGCAGTTCTTC; cdr3_aa: CSVEFGDRSSYNEQFF; d_call: TRBD1; clone_size: NA; j_call: TRBJ2-1; v_call: TRBV29-1
cdr3_nt: TGCAGTGCTAGAGGGGGGGATTATCAGCCCCAGCATTTT; cdr3_aa: CSARGGDYQPQHF; d_call: NA; clone_size: NA; j_call: TRBJ1-5; v_call: TRBV20-1
cdr3_nt: TGCGCCAGCAGTTGGGTGGAGAACACTGAAGCTTTCTTT; cdr3_aa: CASSWVENTEAFF; d_call: NA; clone_size: few; j_call: TRBJ1-1; v_call: TRBV5-1
cdr3_nt: TGCGCCAGCAGCCAAGATTCTGTGGACGCGGGCTACGAGCAGTACTTC; cdr3_aa: CASSQDSVDAGYEQYF; d_call: NA; clone_size: NA; j_call: TRBJ2-7; v_call: TRBV4-1
cdr3_nt: TGCGCCAGCAATGGGCGGGACAGCTCCTACAATGAGCAGTTCTTC; cdr3_aa: CASNGRDSSYNEQFF; d_call: NA; clone_size: NA; j_call: TRBJ2-1; v_call: TRBV4-1
cdr3_nt: TGTGCCAGCAGCTGGAGGGACTACCCACAAGAGACCCAGTACTTC; cdr3_aa: CASSWRDYPQETQYF; d_call: TRBD2; clone_size: few; j_call: TRBJ2-5; v_call: TRBV5-6
cdr3_nt: TGCGCCAGCAGCGCAGGTGCCGCCTCGGATGGCTACACCTTC; cdr3_aa: CASSAGAASDGYTF; d_call: NA; clone_size: few; j_call: TRBJ1-2; v_call: TRBV5-1
cdr3_nt: TGCGCCAGCAGCCAAAGGCTCCCTAGCGGGGCAAGCACAGATACGCAGTATTTT; cdr3_aa: CASSQRLPSGASTDTQYF; d_call: TRBD2; clone_size: NA; j_call: TRBJ2-3; v_call: TRBV4-1
cdr3_nt: TGTGCCAGCAAATACGACAGGGGAGAGTATGGCTACACCTTC; cdr3_aa: CASKYDRGEYGYTF; d_call: TRBD1; clone_size: NA; j_call: TRBJ1-2; v_call: TRBV6-1
cdr3_nt: TGTGCCAGCAGTTACTCCGGGGGTCACGACAATCAGCCCCAGCATTTT; cdr3_aa: CASSYSGGHDNQPQHF; d_call: NA; clone_size: few; j_call: TRBJ1-5; v_call: TRBV6-6
cdr3_nt: TGTGCCAGCAGCTCAGGACAGGCCGCTACAGATACGCAGTATTTT; cdr3_aa: CASSSGQAATDTQYF; d_call: TRBD1; clone_size: NA; j_call: TRBJ2-3; v_call: TRBV11-2
cdr3_nt: TGCGCCAGCAGCCAAGGGATACTAGCGGGGGTATCCTACGAGCAGTACTTC; cdr3_aa: CASSQGILAGVSYEQYF; d_call: TRBD2; clone_size: NA; j_call: TRBJ2-7; v_call: TRBV4-1
cdr3_nt: TGTGCCTGGAGTGTAGAAGTTGCGGGGGACTACGAGCAGTACTTC; cdr3_aa: CAWSVEVAGDYEQYF; d_call: TRBD2; clone_size: NA; j_call: TRBJ2-7; v_call: TRBV30